The T cell receptor beta chain described here comes from a study of regulatory T cells in long-lasting Graves disease (dated by TCRdb to the early 2020s). About the study as a whole: Patients with newly diagnosed Graves' disease had been on antithyroid drugs for under 3 months. This study used TCR sequencing and RNA sequencing of peripheral blood to compare persistent Graves' disease patients against newly diagnosed Graves' disease patients. The study took place in China and was registered as a clinical trial. A total of around 35 samples were covered by TCR sequencing, comprising around 13 persistent and around 20 newly diagnosed Graves' disease patients.

On the study overall, not on this receptor specifically: As a limitation, the authors acknowledged that the small sample size may reduce accuracy. Peripheral blood alone was examined, since thyroid tissue, which constituted the primary lesion, could not be accessed. Compared with newly diagnosed patients, patients with persistent Graves' disease had lower TCR Shannon entropy and fewer highly expanded clones, which suggests clonal expansion. Sequencing and analysis were limited to the TCR beta chain. Preferential use of TRBV28, TRBJ1-2 and TRBJ2-5 was observed in persistent disease, whereas TRBV20-1 and TRBJ2-1 were favored in newly diagnosed disease. A larger number of public clonotypes was shared among persistent patients (approximately 3,000) than among newly diagnosed patients (approximately 930).

Looking up the germline V gene (reference sequence) yields CDR1 PRHDT and CDR2 FYEKMQ. From cysteine to phenylalanine, the CDR3 is 15 amino acids long. Just the 45-base CDR3 DNA is kept, in frame starting at base 1. The library was produced with multiplex PCR. The sequencing machine was an Illumina HiSeq 4000. CDR3 regions were amplified by Arm-PCR with iRepertoire HTBI primers to construct TCR beta libraries. Gel purification was performed on PCR products prior to sequencing. Concerning the study's data processing: Across samples, approximately 68 TRBV and 12 to 15 TRBJ segments were identified and used for gene usage analysis of CDR3 amino acid clonotypes. COPE and FqMerger were used to merge the filtered high-quality paired reads into contigs. BLAST was used to align contigs to IMGT TRBV, TRBD and TRBJ reference genes, and CDR3 was defined according to IMGT. Clonotypes above 0.1% frequency were classified as highly expanded clones. Shannon entropy served as the measure of repertoire diversity, while the Gini coefficient captured V-J evenness. Clonotypes shared by more than one individual were considered public. TCRdb handled the public reads itself, with Q25 trimming in fastp and clone calling in MiXCR, and kept productive beta chains. Rows with one shared CDR3 protein collapse into an entry with the most common genes and DNA. TCRdb, rather than the study authors, made the V and J calls. The sample contains around 400,000 distinct CDR3 sequences, 15% of them found a single time. In total, the top ten clones hold about 8% of the sample.

The time point label here, explained by the study, means: newly diagnosed GD, antithyroid drugs for less than 3 months. For both TCR sequencing and RNA sequencing, RNA was extracted from PBMCs using TRIzol. Graves' disease was diagnosed according to American Thyroid Association guidelines. Recruitment of patients was carried out at an endocrinology department in Xi'an, China. Each patient gave approximately 10 milliliters of peripheral blood, collected in an EDTA anticoagulant tube. Ficoll Paque Plus density gradient separation was used to isolate PBMCs, and no further T cell sorting was done. An Agilent 2100 Bioanalyzer and agarose gel were used to assess RNA quality, and a NanoDrop 2000 was used to measure RNA concentration. This clonotype was counted many times. Its specific antigen is unknown. The germline gene is not matched at one end of the junction; a read error may be the cause. This sample was also put to use in a study of T cells in Graves' hyperthyroidism and ophthalmopathy. Drawing on the second study: A patient counted as having stable Graves' hyperthyroidism if no progression to ophthalmopathy occurred over 18 months of follow-up. Hyperthyroidism patients were aged 18 to 65 years and newly diagnosed, with disease duration of less than 2 months. Patients with uncontrolled infections, other autoimmune diseases, pregnancy or lactation were excluded. Diagnoses relied on clinical symptoms, serum thyroxine and TRAb, thyroid ultrasound and orbital computed tomography. A first-round RT-PCR of the TCR CDR3 used the HTBI primer set with the Qiagen OneStep RT-PCR kit. Most expanded thyroid clonotypes (frequency above 0.001) were also detected in blood, a finding suggesting that blood repertoires may reflect thyroid immune responses. A model built on a 13 V-J signature distinguished ophthalmopathy from stable hyperthyroidism, reaching around 88% sensitivity and 81.08% specificity in cross-validation and 80%/75% in testing. In validation, the model predicted progression to ophthalmopathy a median of approximately 6.6 months before onset, with over 60% sensitivity and 72.22% specificity. To identify distinguishing TCR V-J signatures, a discovery cohort of around 98 patients was used, comprising 43 with Graves' ophthalmopathy and 55 to 65 with stable Graves' hyperthyroidism. Prospective prediction of ophthalmopathy was tested in an independent validation cohort of under 20 hyperthyroidism patients and 15 to 17 patients who later progressed to ophthalmopathy. The roughly 100 discovery patients were randomly divided into training and test sets at a 7:3 ratio. In addition, the study compared T-cell repertoires in thyroid tissue and in blood from roughly 6 Graves' hyperthyroidism patients. After blood sampling, hyperthyroidism patients were treated with methimazole at a starting dose of 30 mg daily, and ophthalmopathy patients were treated with high-dose intravenous methylprednisolone. Libraries were constructed in a second round of multiplex PCR, after which size selection and purification were performed. The libraries were sequenced on an Illumina HiSeq2000 using paired-end 100 bp reads. SOAPnuke was used to process the raw data, throwing out any read that contained adapters or uncalled bases, had a mean Phred below 15, or lacked an exact constant-primer or identifier match. High-quality paired reads were merged with COPE v1.2.5, and unique nucleotide sequences were defined as clonotypes. MiTCR v1.1 was used to align the clonotypes against IMGT TRBV, TRBD and TRBJ reference segments. Analysis was restricted to V-J combinations with a frequency above 0.0001, which covered over 98% of repertoires. A TCS score was defined as the ratio between F50 (clonal expansion) and ExV (chaos), using BLOSUM62-based TCRdist between CDR3 peptides within each V-J. Welch's t-statistics and random forest reduced roughly 530 V-J features to about 12, which were used in a naive Bayes classifier (R e1071). No statistical method was used to fix the sample size in advance, and group allocation was not hidden from the investigators. The paper reports TCR Vbeta CDR3 sequencing of over 120 peripheral blood samples: some 41 ophthalmopathy, over 70 hyperthyroidism and approximately 17 progressor patients.

Sequenced here: peripheral blood mononuclear cells (PBMCs), sampled at new diagnosis, from a patient treated with antithyroid drugs. This TCR came from a woman aged 40-49 years with Graves disease. Donor details come from another sample of the same person, matched by shared clones. The sequence is built from TRBV13 and TRBJ1-1, and 10 junction bases match TRBD1. The CDR3 corresponds to CASSIGQGGGTEAFF. The sequence in DNA is TGTGCCAGCAGCATAGGACAGGGGGGAGGCACTGAAGCTTTCTTT.